This passage covers 14 T cell receptor beta chains from one sample sequenced in a study of T cell repertoires in cytomegalovirus infection. Antigens for these TCRs are unknown. TCRdb re-called the reads through MiXCR, storing one row per CDR3 protein. Of approximately 910,000 distinct CDR3 sequences in the sample, 30% to 40% are singletons; the top ten hold about 14%. The source material was cultured CD8+ T cells from PBMCs, sampled from culture after CMV antigen stimulation. The source of these receptors is a human donor in good health (CMV status not recorded). Some clones in this sample may be carry-over from other donors' samples.

The chain couples TRBV7-2 to TRBJ2-5; TRBD1 matches at 7 bases. CDR1 is SGHTA and CDR2 is FQGNSA in the germline V gene. The CDR3 runs to 17 residues. V trimming: 4 bases; J trimming: 2 bases; junction bases outside the gene matches: 13. The CDR3 bases are TGTGCCAGCAGCTCTAGGGTCTATCAGGGGGATCAAGAGACCCAGTACTTC. This encodes CASSSRVYQGDQETQYF. Full variable domain (missing parts from reference TRBV7-2 and TRBJ2-5): GAGVSQSPSNKVTEKGKDVELRCDPISGHTALYWYRQSLGQGLEFLIYFQGNSAPDKSGLPSDRFSAERTGGSVSTLTIQRTQQEDSAVYLCASSSRVYQGDQETQYFGPGTRLLVL.

In this sample, this clonotype turned up a few times. This sequence joins TRBV12-3 or TRBV12-4 and TRBJ2-7, with D uncertain. Trimming pared 3 bases from V and 0 bases from J, leaving 12 bases between. The CDR3 totals 15 residues. The CDR3 region is CASSFHVGSSYEQYV. In DNA, the CDR3 is TGTGCCAGCAGTTTCCACGTCGGAAGCTCCTACGAGCAGTACGTC.

The chain uses TRBV7-9 and TRBJ2-1; 8 bases are a match to TRBD2. V dropped 2 bases and J dropped 0; count of bases not matched to a gene: 6. This CDR3 is 17 amino acids long. CDR1 is SEHNR and CDR2 is FQNEAQ in the germline V gene (reference sequence). The CDR3 loop reads CASSLWGGGSSYNEQFF. The DNA of the CDR3 is TGTGCCAGCAGCTTATGGGGCGGGGGGAGCTCCTACAATGAGCAGTTCTTC.

The CDR3 loop reads CASSLVATGKPPNTGELFF. The CDR3 nucleotides read TGTGCCAGCAGCTTAGTGGCGACAGGCAAACCCCCGAACACCGGGGAGCTGTTTTTT. V is TRBV7-9 and J is TRBJ2-2; D perhaps matches TRBD1 (6 bases). Germline CDR1 and CDR2: SEHNR and FQNEAQ (reference sequence). This CDR3 has 19 residues. Trimming removed 1 base from V and 0 bases from J, with 18 bases in between.

This chain uses TRBV5-3 with TRBJ1-1; D is undetermined. TRBV5-3 is an open reading frame whose function is uncertain. V was clipped by 8 bases and J by 3 bases, with 23 bases between them. The CDR3 covers 16 residues. In nucleotides, the CDR3 is TGTGCCAGCAGCCCCGGGTCTGGGCGGAGGTACACTGAAGCTTTCTTT. Protein sequence: CASSPGSGRRYTEAFF.

This clonotype was detected many times. The chain links TRBV7-6 to TRBJ2-5; D gene ambiguous. Trimming took 3 bases from V and 5 from J, leaving 10 bases between them. Germline V lookup: CDR1 SGHVS, CDR2 FNYEAQ. This CDR3 comprises 13 residues. CDR3 DNA sequence: TGTGCCAGCAGCTTGGCACCTGGGGAGACCCAGTACTTC. This translates into CASSLAPGETQYF.

The V gene is TRBV5-6, the J gene TRBJ2-4; D is possibly TRBD2 (6 bases). Trimming took 0 bases from V and 2 from J, leaving 15 bases between them. Germline V gene lookup returns CDR1 SGHDT and CDR2 YYEEEE. The CDR3 runs 17 residues. CDR3 DNA: TGTGCCAGCAGCTTGGCCTTCGGAGGGATGACCAAAAACATTCAGTACTTC. Translation gives CASSLAFGGMTKNIQYF.

The genes are TRBV5-1 and TRBJ2-2; D call uncertain. Trimming removed 5 bases from V and 5 bases from J, with 19 bases in between. The CDR3 has 16 residues. CDR1 and CDR2 from the germline V gene are SGHRS and YFSETQ. The CDR3 loop reads CASSQTLALGTGELFF. CDR3 bases: TGCGCCAGCAGTCAAACGTTGGCCTTAGGTACCGGGGAGCTGTTTTTT.

This clonotype has a handful of counts. The V gene is TRBV29-1, the J gene TRBJ1-1; 8 bases are shared with TRBD1. CDR1 and CDR2 (germline): SQVTM, ANQGSEA. J was trimmed by 3 bases and V by 6 bases; bases with no gene match: 6. The CDR3 totals 13 residues. The DNA of the CDR3 is TGCAGCGTGAGTCGACAGGGGCACACTGAAGCTTTCTTT. This gives the protein CSVSRQGHTEAFF.

Concerning this clonotype itself: The junction and the germline gene differ at one end; a read error may be behind it. The V gene is TRBV6-8, the J gene TRBJ1-1; D call uncertain. Looked up from germline, CDR1 is MNHGY and CDR2 is SAAAGT. There are 15 residues in the CDR3. Here the CDR3 DNA reads TGTGCCGGCAGCCCGGGCCTCGAAACGACCACTGAAGCTTTCTTT. Protein product: CAGSPGLETTTEAFF.

This clonotype has ten or more counts. The V and J genes are TRBV7-8 and TRBJ2-2; D gene unclear. CDR3 length equals 13 residues. V was clipped by 5 bases and J by 6 bases, with 10 bases between them. CDR1 is SGHVS and CDR2 is FQNEAQ in the germline V gene. As DNA, the CDR3 is TGTGCCAGCAGCCCCAGGCAGGCCGGGGAGCTGTTTTTT. Translating it yields CASSPRQAGELFF.

The table lists this clonotype with a few counts. The V call is TRBV11-3, the J call TRBJ1-4; D remains unclear. Trimming stripped 5 bases from V and 0 bases from J, with 13 bases between. This CDR3 is built from 16 residues. CDR1 SGHNT and CDR2 YENEEA come from the germline V gene. Here the CDR3 DNA reads TGTGCCAGCAGCCCCCGGACTGATGCAACTAATGAAAAACTGTTTTTT. Translating it yields CASSPRTDATNEKLFF.

This clonotype has just a few counts. The rearrangement joins TRBV2 to TRBJ1-3, with D hard to call. Trimming pared 7 bases from V and 4 bases from J, leaving 8 bases between. In germline, CDR1 is SNHLY, CDR2 FYNNEI. The CDR3 extends over 12 amino acids. The CDR3, as DNA: TGTGCCAGCACGGGCCGGGGAAACACCATATATTTT. This encodes CASTGRGNTIYF.

The sample holds many counts of this clonotype. The chain carries TRBV3-1 and TRBJ1-1, with TRBD1 matching 7 bases. The CDR3 totals 16 residues. The trim removed 4 bases at V and 1 base at J, leaving 9 bases unmatched. Germline CDR1 is LGHDT and CDR2 is YNNKEL (reference sequence). CDR3 nucleotides: TGTGCCAGCAGCCTAAAGCCCAGGGGGACGAACACTGAAGCTTTCTTT. Its protein product is CASSLKPRGTNTEAFF.